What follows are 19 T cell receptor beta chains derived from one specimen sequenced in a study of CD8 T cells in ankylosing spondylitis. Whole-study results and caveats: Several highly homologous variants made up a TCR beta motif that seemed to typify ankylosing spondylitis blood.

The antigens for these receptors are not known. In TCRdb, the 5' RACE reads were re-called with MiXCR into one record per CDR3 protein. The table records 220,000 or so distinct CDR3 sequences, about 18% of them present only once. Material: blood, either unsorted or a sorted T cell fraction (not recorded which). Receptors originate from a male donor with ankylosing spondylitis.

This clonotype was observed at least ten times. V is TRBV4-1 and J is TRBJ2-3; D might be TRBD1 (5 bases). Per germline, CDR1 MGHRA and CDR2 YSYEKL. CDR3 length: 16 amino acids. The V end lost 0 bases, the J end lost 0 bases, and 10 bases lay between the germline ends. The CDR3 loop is CASSQDMGPSTDTQYF. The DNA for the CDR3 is TGCGCCAGCAGCCAAGATATGGGGCCGAGCACAGATACGCAGTATTTT.

The CDR3 coding sequence is TGTGCCGTGTTTCCGAGCAATACTAATAATGAGCAGTTCTTC. It encodes CAVFPSNTNNEQFF. The chain links TRBV7-9 to TRBJ2-1; D is ambiguous. V lost 11 bases to trimming and J lost 7 bases, with 21 bases between them. Germline CDR1 and CDR2: SEHNR and FQNEAQ (reference sequence). The CDR3 covers 14 residues.

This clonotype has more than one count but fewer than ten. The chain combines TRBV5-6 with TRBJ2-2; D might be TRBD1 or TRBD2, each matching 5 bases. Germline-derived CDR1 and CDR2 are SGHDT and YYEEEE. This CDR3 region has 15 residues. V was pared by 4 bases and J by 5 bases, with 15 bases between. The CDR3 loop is CASSPPGGWTGELFF. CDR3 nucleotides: TGTGCCAGCAGCCCCCCTGGGGGTTGGACCGGGGAGCTGTTTTTT.

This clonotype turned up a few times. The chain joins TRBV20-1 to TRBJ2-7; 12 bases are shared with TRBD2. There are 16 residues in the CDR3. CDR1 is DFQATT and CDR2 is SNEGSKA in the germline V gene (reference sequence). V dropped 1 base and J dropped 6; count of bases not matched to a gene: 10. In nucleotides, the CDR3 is TGCAGTGCTAGAGGGATGACTAGCGGGAGTTCTGCCGAGCAGTACTTC. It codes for CSARGMTSGSSAEQYF.

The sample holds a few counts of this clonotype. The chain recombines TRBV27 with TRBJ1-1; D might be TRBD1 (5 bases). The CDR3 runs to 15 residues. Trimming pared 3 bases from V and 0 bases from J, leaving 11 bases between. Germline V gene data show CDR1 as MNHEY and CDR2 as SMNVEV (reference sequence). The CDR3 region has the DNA TGTGCCAGCAGTTTGGGAGTCAGGGTGAACACTGAAGCTTTCTTT. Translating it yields CASSLGVRVNTEAFF.

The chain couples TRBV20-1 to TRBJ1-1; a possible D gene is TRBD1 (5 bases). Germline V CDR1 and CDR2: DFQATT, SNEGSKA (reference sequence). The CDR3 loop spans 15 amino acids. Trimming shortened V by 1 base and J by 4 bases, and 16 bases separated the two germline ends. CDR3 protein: CSARGLGRDITEAFF. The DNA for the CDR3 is TGCAGTGCTAGAGGCCTTGGCAGGGATATCACTGAAGCTTTCTTT.

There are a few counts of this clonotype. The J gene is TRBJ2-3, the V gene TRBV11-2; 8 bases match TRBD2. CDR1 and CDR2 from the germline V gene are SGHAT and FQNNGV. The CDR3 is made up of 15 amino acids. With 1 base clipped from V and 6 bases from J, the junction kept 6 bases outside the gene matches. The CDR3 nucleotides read TGTGCCAGCAGCTTAGTGACGGGAGGGGGGGATACGCAGTATTTT. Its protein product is CASSLVTGGGDTQYF.

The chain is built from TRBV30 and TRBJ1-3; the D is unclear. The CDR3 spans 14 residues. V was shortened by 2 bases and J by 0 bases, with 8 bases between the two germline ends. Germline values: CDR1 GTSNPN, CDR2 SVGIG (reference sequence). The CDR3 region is CAWSWGNSGNTIYF. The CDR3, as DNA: TGTGCCTGGAGTTGGGGAAACTCTGGAAACACCATATATTTT.

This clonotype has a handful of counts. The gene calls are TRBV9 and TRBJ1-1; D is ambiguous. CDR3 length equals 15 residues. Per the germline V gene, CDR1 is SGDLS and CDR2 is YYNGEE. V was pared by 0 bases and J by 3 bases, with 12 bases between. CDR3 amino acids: CASSVDGVPDTEAFF. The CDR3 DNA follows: TGTGCCAGCAGCGTAGATGGGGTCCCGGACACTGAAGCTTTCTTT.

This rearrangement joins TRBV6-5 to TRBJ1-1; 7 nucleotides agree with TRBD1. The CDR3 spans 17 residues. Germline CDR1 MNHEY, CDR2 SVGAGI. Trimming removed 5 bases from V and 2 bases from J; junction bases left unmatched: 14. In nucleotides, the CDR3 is TGTGCCAGCAGTAACCCGGGACAGCTGGGGTTTAACACTGAAGCTTTCTTT. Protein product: CASSNPGQLGFNTEAFF.

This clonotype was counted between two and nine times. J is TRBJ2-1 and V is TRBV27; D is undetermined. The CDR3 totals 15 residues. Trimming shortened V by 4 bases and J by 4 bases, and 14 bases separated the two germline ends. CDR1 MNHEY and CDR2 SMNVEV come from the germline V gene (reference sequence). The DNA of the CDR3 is TGTGCCAGCAGTTCAGACTTACGGGTATACAATGAGCAGTTCTTC. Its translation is CASSSDLRVYNEQFF.

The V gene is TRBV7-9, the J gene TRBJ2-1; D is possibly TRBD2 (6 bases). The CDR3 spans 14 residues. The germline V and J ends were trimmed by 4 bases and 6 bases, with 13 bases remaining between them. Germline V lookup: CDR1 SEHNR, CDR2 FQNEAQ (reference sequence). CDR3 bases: TGTGCCAGCAGCTCTTCACTAGCCCCCAATGAGCAGTTCTTC. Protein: CASSSSLAPNEQFF.

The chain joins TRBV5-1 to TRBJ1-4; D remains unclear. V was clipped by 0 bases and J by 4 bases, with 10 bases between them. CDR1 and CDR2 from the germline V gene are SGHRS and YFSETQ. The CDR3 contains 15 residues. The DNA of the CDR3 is TGCGCCAGCAGCTTGGAAGGAAATTATAATGAAAAACTGTTTTTT. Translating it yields CASSLEGNYNEKLFF.

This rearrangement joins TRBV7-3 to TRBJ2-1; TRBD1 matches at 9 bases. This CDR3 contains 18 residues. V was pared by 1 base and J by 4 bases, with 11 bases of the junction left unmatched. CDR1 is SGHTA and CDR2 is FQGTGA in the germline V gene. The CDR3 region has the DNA TGTGCCAGCAGCTTAAGCGGTGGCGGCGGGACAGGGTACAATGAGCAGTTCTTC. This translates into CASSLSGGGGTGYNEQFF. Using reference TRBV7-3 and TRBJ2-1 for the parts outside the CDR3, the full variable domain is GAGVSQTPSNKVTEKGKYVELRCDPISGHTALYWYRQSLGQGPEFLIYFQGTGAADDSGLPNDRFFAVRPEGSVSTLKIQRTERGDSAVYLCASSLSGGGGTGYNEQFFGPGTRLTVL.

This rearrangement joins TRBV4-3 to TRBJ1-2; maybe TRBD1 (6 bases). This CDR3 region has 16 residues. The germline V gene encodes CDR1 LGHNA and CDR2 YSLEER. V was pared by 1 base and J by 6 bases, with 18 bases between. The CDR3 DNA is TGCGCCAGCAGCCAAGGAGTCAGGGGAATACAAGATGGCTACACCTTC. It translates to CASSQGVRGIQDGYTF.

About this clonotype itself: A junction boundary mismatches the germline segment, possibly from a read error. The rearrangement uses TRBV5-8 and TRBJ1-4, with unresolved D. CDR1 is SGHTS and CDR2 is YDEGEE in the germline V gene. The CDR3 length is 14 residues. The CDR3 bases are TGTGCCAGCAGCTTGGCGACTGCGAATGAAAAACTGTCTTTT. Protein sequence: CASSLATANEKLSF.

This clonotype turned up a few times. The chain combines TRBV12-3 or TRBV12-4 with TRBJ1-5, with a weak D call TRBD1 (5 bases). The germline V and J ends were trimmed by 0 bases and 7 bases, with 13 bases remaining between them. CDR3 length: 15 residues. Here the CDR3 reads CASSLALGGTQPQHF. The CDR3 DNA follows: TGTGCCAGCAGTTTAGCGCTGGGGGGGACCCAGCCCCAGCATTTT.

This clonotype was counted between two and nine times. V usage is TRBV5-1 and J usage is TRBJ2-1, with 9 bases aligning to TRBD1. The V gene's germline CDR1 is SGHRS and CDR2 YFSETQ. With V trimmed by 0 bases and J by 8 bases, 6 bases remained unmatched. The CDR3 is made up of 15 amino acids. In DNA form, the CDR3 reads TGCGCCAGCAGCTTGGCCCGGACAGGGGTCGATGAGCAGTTCTTC. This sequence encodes CASSLARTGVDEQFF.

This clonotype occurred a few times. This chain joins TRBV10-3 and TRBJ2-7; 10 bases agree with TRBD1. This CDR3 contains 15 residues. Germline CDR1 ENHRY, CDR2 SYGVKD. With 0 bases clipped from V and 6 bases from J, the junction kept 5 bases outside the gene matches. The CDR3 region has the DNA TGTGCCATCAGTGAGTCGGACAGGGGGGGGATCGAGCAGTACTTC. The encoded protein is CAISESDRGGIEQYF.